This TCR beta chain appears in the sequencing data of a study of shared clonotypes between healthy human individuals. Turning to the study itself: The plates for each donor numbered three CD4 naive, three CD4 memory, two CD8 naive and one CD8 memory.

General observations from the study: Lower generation probabilities were found for non-shared clonotypes than for those shared by all four donors.

Only CD45RO-negative cells positively selected for CCR7 counted as naive CD8 cells, so terminally differentiated effector memory CD45RA+ cells were excluded. Assay execution took place at the deep level. Sorted-subset replicate PCR reactions were performed with around 200 ng DNA, corresponding to about 32,000 T cell genomes. The assay was immunoSEQ multiplex PCR, and TCRdb's table has in-frame clones only and misses some. The data show just over 2,000,000 clones, with 85% to 95% seen just once and 0.9% to 1.4% held by the top ten. Remarks on this clone: Antigen unknown.

This sequence originates from a man younger than 35 in good health. Specimen: naive CD8+ T cells sorted from blood.

The CDR3 sequence: CASSPTGLTEAFF. CDR3 coding DNA: TGTGCCAGCTCACCAACAGGACTAACTGAAGCTTTCTTT. The chain carries TRBV18 and TRBJ1-1; D may be TRBD1 (5 bases). The CDR3 covers 13 residues. V lost 2 bases and J 5 bases, leaving 9 bases between the germline ends. Looked up from germline, CDR1 is KGHSH and CDR2 is LQKENI.